Listed below are T cell receptor beta chains from one sample, sequenced in a study of T cell repertoires in cytomegalovirus infection. The antigens these receptors bind are not known. Using its own MiXCR run on the reads, TCRdb lists one record per CDR3 protein. The repertoire holds hundreds of thousands of distinct CDR3 sequences, with approximately 31% as singletons. The sequencing used cultured CD8+ T cells from PBMCs, collected from culture after CMV antigen stimulation. The source of these receptors is a human donor in good health (CMV status not recorded). Some clones in this sample may be carry-over from other donors' samples. CDR3s include the opening cysteine and the closing phenylalanine or tryptophan. Each record gives: D gene, V gene, J gene, clone size, CDR3 DNA, CDR3 protein. D genes are given only for firm matches. Expanded clones get a size class; other rows say once, few or many, or leave the size out.

D: TRBD1; V: TRBV15; J: TRBJ1-2; size: few; DNA: TGTGCCACCAGCAGCCGCGGGACAGGGAACTATGGCTACACCTTC; CDR3: CATSSRGTGNYGYTF
D: -; V: TRBV27; J: TRBJ1-4; size: -; DNA: TGTGCCAGCGCGTCTGGTGGGGGAGTGAAACTGTTTTTT; CDR3: CASASGGGVKLFF
D: -; V: TRBV6-1; J: TRBJ2-7; size: -; DNA: TGTGCCAGCTGGACAGGGAGGGACGAGCAGTACTTC; CDR3: CASWTGRDEQYF
D: TRBD1; V: TRBV7-9; J: TRBJ2-1; size: few; DNA: TGTGCCAGCAGACGTCCTGACAGGGAAAGCTCCTACAATGAGCAGTTCTTC; CDR3: CASRRPDRESSYNEQFF
D: TRBD2; V: TRBV27; J: TRBJ2-3; size: -; DNA: TGTGCCAGCAGCCTAGCGGGGGTGGGAGATACGCAGTATTTT; CDR3: CASSLAGVGDTQYF
D: -; V: TRBV7-9; J: TRBJ2-1; size: many; DNA: TGTGCCAGCAGCCCCCAGGGGGGAGTCTCCTACAATGAGCAGTTCTTC; CDR3: CASSPQGGVSYNEQFF
D: TRBD2; V: TRBV4-1; J: TRBJ2-3; size: -; DNA: TGCGCCAGCAGCCACCCGGGACTAGCGGGGGGGATGCTCACAGATACGCAGTATTTT; CDR3: CASSHPGLAGGMLTDTQYF
D: -; V: TRBV7-8; J: TRBJ2-5; size: many; DNA: TGTGCCAGCAGCATGCGGTTTCAAGAGACCCAGTACTTC; CDR3: CASSMRFQETQYF
D: -; V: TRBV7-2; J: TRBJ1-3; size: many; DNA: TGTGCCAGCAGCTACCTCGACACCGCTGGAAACACCATATATTTT; CDR3: CASSYLDTAGNTIYF
D: -; V: TRBV12-3/TRBV12-4; J: TRBJ2-3; size: -; DNA: TGTGCCAGCACTCCCGCGGCAGGGGTGGGGGACACAGATACGCAGTATTTT; CDR3: CASTPAAGVGDTDTQYF
D: -; V: TRBV28; J: TRBJ1-1; size: many; DNA: TGTGCCAGCAACCCCGGCAACAGGGTTGGCACTGAAGCTTTCTTT; CDR3: CASNPGNRVGTEAFF
D: -; V: TRBV19; J: TRBJ2-4; size: few; DNA: TGTGCCAGTAGCGTAGGGGTCATTCAGTACTTC; CDR3: CASSVGVIQYF
D: TRBD2; V: TRBV11-2; J: TRBJ2-3; size: -; DNA: TGTGCCAGCAGCTTAGATACGGGCGGGGGGGCAAGCACAGATACGCAGTATTTT; CDR3: CASSLDTGGGASTDTQYF
D: -; V: TRBV12-3/TRBV12-4; J: TRBJ2-7; size: few; DNA: TGTGCCAGCAGCGGACGAACGGCTATTGACGAGCAGTACTTC; CDR3: CASSGRTAIDEQYF
D: -; V: TRBV12-5; J: TRBJ1-6; size: few; DNA: TGTGCTAGTGGGTTTTCTTCCCGCGAACCCCTCCACTTT; CDR3: CASGFSSREPLHF
D: TRBD2; V: TRBV6-2/TRBV6-3; J: TRBJ2-5; size: -; DNA: TGTGCCAGCAGTTACTCGATGCTACTAGGACTAGCGGAGACCCAGTACTTC; CDR3: CASSYSMLLGLAETQYF
D: -; V: TRBV15; J: TRBJ2-2; size: -; DNA: TGTGCCACCAGCGGGGACTTCAGGGACGGGGAGCTGTTTTTT; CDR3: CATSGDFRDGELFF
D: -; V: TRBV7-1; J: TRBJ2-1; size: -; DNA: TGTGCCAGCAGCCAGGCGGGCAGGGATGAGCAGTTCTTC; CDR3: CASSQAGRDEQFF
D: -; V: TRBV12-3/TRBV12-4; J: TRBJ2-2; size: -; DNA: TGTGCCAGCAGTTTTTCTCGGCGGAGGAACACCGGGGAGCTGTTTTTT; CDR3: CASSFSRRRNTGELFF
D: -; V: TRBV2; J: TRBJ1-2; size: -; DNA: TGTGCCAGCAGTGAATCCGTCTCCCCGGGCTATGGCTACACCTTC; CDR3: CASSESVSPGYGYTF
D: TRBD1; V: TRBV6-5; J: TRBJ2-2; size: -; DNA: TGTGTCAGCAGTCCAAGGGACAGGACTAAAATCGCGAACACCGGGGAGCTGTTTTTT; CDR3: CVSSPRDRTKIANTGELFF
D: -; V: TRBV27; J: TRBJ1-1; size: -; DNA: TGTGCCAGCAGTTTACAGTTGAACCGTGACACTGAAGCTTTCTTT; CDR3: CASSLQLNRDTEAFF
D: -; V: TRBV25-1; J: TRBJ2-3; size: few; DNA: TGTGCCAGCAGTGCACTTTACTTATCCGACCCCCCAGATACGCAGTATTTT; CDR3: CASSALYLSDPPDTQYF
D: -; V: TRBV6-5; J: TRBJ2-3; size: -; DNA: TGTGCCAGCAGGATATCTAGCACAGATACGCAGTATTTT; CDR3: CASRISSTDTQYF
D: -; V: TRBV7-9; J: TRBJ2-5; size: -; DNA: TGTGCCAGCAGCCCATATCAGCTCCAAGAGACCCAGTACTTC; CDR3: CASSPYQLQETQYF
D: TRBD1; V: TRBV27; J: TRBJ1-4; size: -; DNA: TGTGCCAGCAGTTCACTCACAGGGGGCGGTCGGGAAAAACTGTTTTTT; CDR3: CASSSLTGGGREKLFF
D: TRBD2; V: TRBV29-1; J: TRBJ2-2; size: -; DNA: TGCAGCGTTGGCCTGGGACTAGCGGGGGTTAACACCGGGGAGCTGTTTTTT; CDR3: CSVGLGLAGVNTGELFF
D: -; V: TRBV6-1; J: TRBJ2-6; size: -; DNA: TGTGCCAGCACCTTCCTAAGGCAGGCCAGCTCTGGGGCCAACGTCCTGACTTTC; CDR3: CASTFLRQASSGANVLTF
D: -; V: TRBV7-3; J: TRBJ2-3; size: -; DNA: TGTGCCAGCGGATCGCCTACGGACGAACACACAGATACGCAGTATTTT; CDR3: CASGSPTDEHTDTQYF
D: TRBD1; V: TRBV20-1; J: TRBJ2-5; size: -; DNA: TGCAGTTTCCCCGGGACAGGGGGCGAGGGGGCAGAGACCCAGTACTTC; CDR3: CSFPGTGGEGAETQYF
D: -; V: TRBV19; J: TRBJ1-5; size: -; DNA: TGTGCCGGTGGGTTCAATCAGCCCCAGCATTTT; CDR3: CAGGFNQPQHF
D: -; V: TRBV6-5; J: TRBJ1-5; size: few; DNA: TGTGCCAGCAGTCCCTGGGCAGGCCGCAATCAGCCCCAGCATTTT; CDR3: CASSPWAGRNQPQHF
D: -; V: TRBV27; J: TRBJ1-2; size: once; DNA: TGTACCAGCGGGTGGATCGGCAATGGCTACACCTTC; CDR3: CTSGWIGNGYTF
D: -; V: TRBV7-8; J: TRBJ1-1; size: many; DNA: TGTGCCAGCAGCTTAGACGGGGGGAGCACTGAAGCTTTCTTT; CDR3: CASSLDGGSTEAFF
D: -; V: TRBV7-8; J: TRBJ2-3; size: -; DNA: TGTGCCAGCAAGGGCAGGGGCAACACAGATACGCAGTATTTT; CDR3: CASKGRGNTDTQYF
D: -; V: TRBV9; J: TRBJ1-1; size: few; DNA: TGTGCCAGCAGCGTAGAGGACAGCGGGAGGACTGAAGCTTTCTTT; CDR3: CASSVEDSGRTEAFF
D: TRBD2; V: TRBV23-1; J: TRBJ2-1; size: few; DNA: TGCGCCAGCAGCCACGAGGGTTTAGCGGGGACCAATGAGCAGTTCTTC; CDR3: CASSHEGLAGTNEQFF
D: TRBD1; V: TRBV6-5; J: TRBJ2-7; size: few; DNA: TGTGCCAGCAGTTACTCGGGACAGGGCTACGAGCAGTACTTC; CDR3: CASSYSGQGYEQYF
D: TRBD1; V: TRBV27; J: TRBJ2-4; size: -; DNA: TGTGCCAGCAGCCTGGGACAGGGGGCTGACATTCAGTACTTC; CDR3: CASSLGQGADIQYF
D: TRBD1; V: TRBV27; J: TRBJ2-1; size: -; DNA: TGTGCCAGCAGTTTATCAAGAGGATGGGACAGGGACTCCTACAATGAGCAGTTCTTC; CDR3: CASSLSRGWDRDSYNEQFF
D: -; V: TRBV14; J: TRBJ2-2; size: few; DNA: TGTGCCAGCAGCTGGACAGCCTTCAACACCGGGGAGCTGTTTTTT; CDR3: CASSWTAFNTGELFF
D: TRBD2; V: TRBV15; J: TRBJ2-3; size: few; DNA: TGTGCCACCAGCTTTGAGGCCCTTAGCGGGGGTGGCGATACGCAGTATTTT; CDR3: CATSFEALSGGGDTQYF
D: -; V: TRBV4-2; J: TRBJ2-7; size: few; DNA: TGTGCCAGCAGCCAAGATCACAGGCTCCCTTACGAGCAGTACTTC; CDR3: CASSQDHRLPYEQYF